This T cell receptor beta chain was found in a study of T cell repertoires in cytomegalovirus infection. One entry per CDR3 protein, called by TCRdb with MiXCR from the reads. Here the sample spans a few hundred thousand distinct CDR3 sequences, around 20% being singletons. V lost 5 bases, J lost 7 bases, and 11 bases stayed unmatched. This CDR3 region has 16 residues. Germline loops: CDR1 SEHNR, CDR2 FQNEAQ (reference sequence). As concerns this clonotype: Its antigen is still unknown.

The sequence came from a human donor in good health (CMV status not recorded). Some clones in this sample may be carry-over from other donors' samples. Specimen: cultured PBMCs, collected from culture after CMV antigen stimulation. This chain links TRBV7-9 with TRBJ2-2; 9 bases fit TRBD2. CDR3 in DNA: TGTGCCAGCAGCCCTCTTGGCGGGAGGGCCGTCGGGGAGCTGTTTTTT. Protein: CASSPLGGRAVGELFF. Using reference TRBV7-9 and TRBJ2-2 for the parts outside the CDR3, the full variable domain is DTGVSQNPRHKITKRGQNVTFRCDPISEHNRLYWYRQTLGQGPEFLTYFQNEAQLEKSRLLSDRFSAERPKGSFSTLEIQRTEQGDSAMYLCASSPLGGRAVGELFFGEGSRLTVL.